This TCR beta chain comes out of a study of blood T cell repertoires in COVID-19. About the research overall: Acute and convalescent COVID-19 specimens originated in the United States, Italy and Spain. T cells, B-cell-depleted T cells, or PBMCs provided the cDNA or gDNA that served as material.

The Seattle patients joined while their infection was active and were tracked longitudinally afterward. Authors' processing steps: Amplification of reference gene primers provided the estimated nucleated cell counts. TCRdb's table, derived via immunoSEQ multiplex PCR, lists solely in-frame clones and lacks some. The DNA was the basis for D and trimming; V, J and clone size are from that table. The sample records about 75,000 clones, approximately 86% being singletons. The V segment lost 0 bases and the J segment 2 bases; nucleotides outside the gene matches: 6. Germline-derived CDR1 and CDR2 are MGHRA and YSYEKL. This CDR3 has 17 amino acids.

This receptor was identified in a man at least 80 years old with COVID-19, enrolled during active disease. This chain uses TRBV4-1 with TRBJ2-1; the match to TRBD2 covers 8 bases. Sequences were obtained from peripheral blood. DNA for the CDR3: TGCGCCAGCAGCCAAGAAGGGCGGGGGGCCGCCTACAATGAGCAGTTCTTC. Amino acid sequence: CASSQEGRGAAYNEQFF.